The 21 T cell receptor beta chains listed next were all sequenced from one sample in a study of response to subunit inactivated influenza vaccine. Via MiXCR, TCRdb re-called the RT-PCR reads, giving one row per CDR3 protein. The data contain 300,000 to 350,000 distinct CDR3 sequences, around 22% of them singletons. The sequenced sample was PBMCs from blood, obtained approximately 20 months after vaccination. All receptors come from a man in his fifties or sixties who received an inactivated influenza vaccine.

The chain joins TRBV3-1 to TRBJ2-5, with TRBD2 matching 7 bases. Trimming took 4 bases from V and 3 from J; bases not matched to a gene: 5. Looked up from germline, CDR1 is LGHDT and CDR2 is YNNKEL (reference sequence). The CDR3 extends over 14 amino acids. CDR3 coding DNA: TGTGCCAGCAGCCGATGGGACTACGAAGAGACCCAGTACTTC. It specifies CASSRWDYEETQYF.

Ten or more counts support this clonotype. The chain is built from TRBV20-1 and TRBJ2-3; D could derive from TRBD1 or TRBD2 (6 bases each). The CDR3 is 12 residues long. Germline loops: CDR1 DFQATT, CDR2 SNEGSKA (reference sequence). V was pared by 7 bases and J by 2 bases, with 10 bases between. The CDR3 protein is CSVSGATDTQYF. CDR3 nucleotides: TGCAGTGTATCGGGGGCCACAGATACGCAGTATTTT.

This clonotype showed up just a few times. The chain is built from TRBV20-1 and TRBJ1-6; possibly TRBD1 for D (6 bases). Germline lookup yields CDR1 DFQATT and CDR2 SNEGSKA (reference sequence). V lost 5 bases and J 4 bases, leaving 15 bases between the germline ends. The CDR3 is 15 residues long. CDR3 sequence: CSASSDSLYNSPLHF. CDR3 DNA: TGCAGTGCTTCCTCGGACAGTCTTTATAATTCACCCCTCCACTTT.

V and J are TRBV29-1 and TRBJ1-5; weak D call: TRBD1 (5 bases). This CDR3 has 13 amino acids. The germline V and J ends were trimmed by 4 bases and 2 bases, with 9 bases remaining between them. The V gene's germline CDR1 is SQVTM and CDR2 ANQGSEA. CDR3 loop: CSVAPGRNQPQHF. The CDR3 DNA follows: TGCAGCGTTGCCCCAGGGCGCAATCAGCCCCAGCATTTT.

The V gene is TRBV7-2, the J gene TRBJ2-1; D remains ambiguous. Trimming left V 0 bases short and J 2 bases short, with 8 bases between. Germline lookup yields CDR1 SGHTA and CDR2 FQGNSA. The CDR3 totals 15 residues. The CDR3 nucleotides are TGTGCCAGCAGCTTAGCCCTGGGAACCTACAATGAGCAGTTCTTC. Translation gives CASSLALGTYNEQFF. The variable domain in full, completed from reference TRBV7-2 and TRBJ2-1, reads GAGVSQSPSNKVTEKGKDVELRCDPISGHTALYWYRQSLGQGLEFLIYFQGNSAPDKSGLPSDRFSAERTGGSVSTLTIQRTQQEDSAVYLCASSLALGTYNEQFFGPGTRLTVL.

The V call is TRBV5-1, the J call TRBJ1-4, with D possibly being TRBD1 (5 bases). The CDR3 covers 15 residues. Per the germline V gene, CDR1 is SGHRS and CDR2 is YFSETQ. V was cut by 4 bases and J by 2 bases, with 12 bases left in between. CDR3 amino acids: CASSPGRATNEKLFF. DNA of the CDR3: TGCGCCAGCAGCCCGGGACGCGCTACTAATGAAAAACTGTTTTTT.

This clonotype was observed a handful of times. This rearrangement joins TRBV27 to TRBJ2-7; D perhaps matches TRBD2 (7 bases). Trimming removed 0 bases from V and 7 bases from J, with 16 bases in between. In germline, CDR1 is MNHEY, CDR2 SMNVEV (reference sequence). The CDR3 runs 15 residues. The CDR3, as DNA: TGTGCCAGCAGTTTATCTAGGGGGAGGGCCGAAGAGCAGTACTTC. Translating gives CASSLSRGRAEEQYF.

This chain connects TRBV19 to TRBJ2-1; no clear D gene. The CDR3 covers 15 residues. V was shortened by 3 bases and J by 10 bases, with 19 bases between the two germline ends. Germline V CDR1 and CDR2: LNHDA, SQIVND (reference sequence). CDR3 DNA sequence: TGTGCCAGTAGTATCGGTTTCTTAGGGCTTGGAGAGCAGTTCTTC. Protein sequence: CASSIGFLGLGEQFF.

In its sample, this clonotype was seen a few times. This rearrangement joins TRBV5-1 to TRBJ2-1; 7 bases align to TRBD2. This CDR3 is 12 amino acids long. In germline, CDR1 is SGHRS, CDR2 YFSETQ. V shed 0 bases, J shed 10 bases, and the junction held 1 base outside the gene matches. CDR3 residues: CASSLELAEQFF. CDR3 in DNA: TGCGCCAGCAGCTTGGAACTAGCGGAGCAGTTCTTC.

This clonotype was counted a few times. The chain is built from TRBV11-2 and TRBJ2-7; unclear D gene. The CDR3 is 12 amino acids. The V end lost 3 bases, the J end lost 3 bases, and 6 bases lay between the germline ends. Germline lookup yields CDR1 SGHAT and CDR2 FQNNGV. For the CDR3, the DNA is TGTGCCAGCAGCTTTGGGGACTACGAGCAGTACTTC. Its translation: CASSFGDYEQYF.

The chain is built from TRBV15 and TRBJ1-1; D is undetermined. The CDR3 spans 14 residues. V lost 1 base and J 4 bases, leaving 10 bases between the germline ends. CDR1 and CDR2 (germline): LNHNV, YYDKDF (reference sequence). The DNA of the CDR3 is TGTGCCACCAGCAGAGGGAACAGCGGCACTGAAGCTTTCTTT. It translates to CATSRGNSGTEAFF.

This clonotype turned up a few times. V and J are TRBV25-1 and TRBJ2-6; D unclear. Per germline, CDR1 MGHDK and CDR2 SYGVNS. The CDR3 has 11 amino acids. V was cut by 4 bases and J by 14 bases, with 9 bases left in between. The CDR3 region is CASSGRFLLTF. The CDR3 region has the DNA TGTGCCAGCAGTGGCAGATTCCTCCTGACTTTC.

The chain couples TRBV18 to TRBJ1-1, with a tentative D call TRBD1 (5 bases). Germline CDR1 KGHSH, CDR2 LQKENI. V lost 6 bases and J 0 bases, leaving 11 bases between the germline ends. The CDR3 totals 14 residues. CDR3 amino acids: CASSAAGVNTEAFF. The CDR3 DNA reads TGTGCCAGCTCGGCGGCGGGGGTGAACACTGAAGCTTTCTTT.

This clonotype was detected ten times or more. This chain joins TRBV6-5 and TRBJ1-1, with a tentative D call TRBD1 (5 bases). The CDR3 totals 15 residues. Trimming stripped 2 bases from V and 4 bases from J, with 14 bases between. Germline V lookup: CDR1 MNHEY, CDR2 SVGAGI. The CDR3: CASSYRPYGGTEAFF. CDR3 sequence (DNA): TGTGCCAGCAGTTACCGCCCGTACGGGGGCACTGAAGCTTTCTTT.

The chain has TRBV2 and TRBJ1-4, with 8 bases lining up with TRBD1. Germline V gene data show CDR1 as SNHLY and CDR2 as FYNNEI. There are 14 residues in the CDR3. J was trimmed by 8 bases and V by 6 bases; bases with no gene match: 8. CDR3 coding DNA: TGTGCCAGCAGCCTGGACAGGGTTCGAGAAAAACTGTTTTTT. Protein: CASSLDRVREKLFF.

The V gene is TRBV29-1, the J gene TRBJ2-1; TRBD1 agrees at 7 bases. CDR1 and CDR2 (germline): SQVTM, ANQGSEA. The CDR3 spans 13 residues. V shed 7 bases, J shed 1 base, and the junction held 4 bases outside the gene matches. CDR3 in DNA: TGCAGCGGAAGGACAGGTTCCTACAATGAGCAGTTCTTC. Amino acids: CSGRTGSYNEQFF.

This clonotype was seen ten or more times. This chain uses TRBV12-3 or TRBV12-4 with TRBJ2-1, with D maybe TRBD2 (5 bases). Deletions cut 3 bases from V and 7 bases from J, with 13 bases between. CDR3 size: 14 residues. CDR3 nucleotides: TGTGCCAGCAGTTTTGCCGGGGTGGGTAATGAGCAGTTCTTC. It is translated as CASSFAGVGNEQFF.

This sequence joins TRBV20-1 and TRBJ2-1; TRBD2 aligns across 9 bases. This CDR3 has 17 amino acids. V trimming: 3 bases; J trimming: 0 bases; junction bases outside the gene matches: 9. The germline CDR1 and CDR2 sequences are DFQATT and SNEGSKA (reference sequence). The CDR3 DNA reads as TGCAGTGCTAGCCTTTTAGCGGGGGCCCGCTCCTACAATGAGCAGTTCTTC. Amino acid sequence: CSASLLAGARSYNEQFF.

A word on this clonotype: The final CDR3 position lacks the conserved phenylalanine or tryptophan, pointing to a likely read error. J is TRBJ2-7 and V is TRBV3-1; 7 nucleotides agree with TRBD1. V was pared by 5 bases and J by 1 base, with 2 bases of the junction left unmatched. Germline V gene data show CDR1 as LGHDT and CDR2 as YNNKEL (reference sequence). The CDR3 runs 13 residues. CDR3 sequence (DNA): TGTGCCAGCAGCTCGGACAGGTCCTACGAGCAGTACTTA. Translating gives CASSSDRSYEQYL.

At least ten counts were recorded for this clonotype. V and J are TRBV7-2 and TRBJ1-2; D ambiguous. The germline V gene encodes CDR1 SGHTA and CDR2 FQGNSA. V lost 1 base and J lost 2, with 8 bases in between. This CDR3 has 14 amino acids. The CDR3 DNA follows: TGTGCCAGCAGCTTAGAGACGGAGAACTATGGCTACACCTTC. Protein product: CASSLETENYGYTF.

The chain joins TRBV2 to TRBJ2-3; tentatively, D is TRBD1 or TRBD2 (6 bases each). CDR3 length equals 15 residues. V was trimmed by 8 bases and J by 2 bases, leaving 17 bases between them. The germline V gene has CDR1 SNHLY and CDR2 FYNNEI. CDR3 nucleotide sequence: TGTGCCAGCGAGGGGGGTTCGCACCCCACAGATACGCAGTATTTT. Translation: CASEGGSHPTDTQYF. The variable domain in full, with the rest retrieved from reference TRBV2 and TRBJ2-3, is EPEVTQTPSHQVTQMGQEVILRCVPISNHLYFYWYRQILGQKVEFLVSFYNNEISEKSEIFDDQFSVERPDGSNFTLKIRSTKLEDSAMYFCASEGGSHPTDTQYFGPGTRLTVL.